A single sample is the source of the 29 T cell receptor beta chains below, sequenced in a study of cytotoxic CD8 clonotypes in ibrutinib-treated CLL. Data came from immunoSEQ multiplex PCR; TCRdb stores just in-frame clones and leaves some out. This sample yields roughly 200,000 clones, of which about 72% are seen a single time; around an eighth belongs to the top ten. Sample: PBMCs, taken after 24 months of ibrutinib treatment. The receptors come from a human donor with chronic lymphocytic leukemia.

This clone was observed a handful of times. This sequence joins TRBV14 and TRBJ2-3; a weak D match, TRBD1 (5 bases). Germline V gene data show CDR1 as SGHDN and CDR2 as FVKESK. Between the trimmed V and J ends, which lost 1 base and 7 bases, there was a span of 21 bases. There are 17 residues in the CDR3. The CDR3 DNA reads TGTGCCAGCAGCCAAGCGAAGGGCCAGGCAGGGTGGTATACGCAGTATTTT. Translating it yields CASSQAKGQAGWYTQYF.

This chain joins TRBV30 and TRBJ1-1, with unresolved D. Per germline, CDR1 GTSNPN and CDR2 SVGIG (reference sequence). This CDR3 is built from 13 residues. V shed 7 bases and J shed 1 base, with 13 bases lying between them. CDR3 nucleotides: TGTGCCTCAACTACCCAGGCGAACACTGAAGCTTTCTTT. Translating it yields CASTTQANTEAFF.

This chain links TRBV14 with TRBJ2-7, with D perhaps TRBD1 or TRBD2 (5 bases each). The CDR3 runs to 16 residues. With 4 bases removed from V and 2 bases from J, the gap between germline ends came to 18 bases. Germline CDR1 SGHDN, CDR2 FVKESK. CDR3 DNA: TGTGCCAGCAGCCCGAGGGCTACAGGAATTCCCTACGAGCAGTACTTC. Encoded protein: CASSPRATGIPYEQYF.

The V gene is TRBV10-3, the J gene TRBJ1-1; D gene uncertain. The germline V and J ends were trimmed by 0 bases and 4 bases, with 12 bases remaining between them. The length of the CDR3 is 15 residues. Germline-derived CDR1 and CDR2 are ENHRY and SYGVKD. CDR3 DNA sequence: TGTGCCATCAGTGAGTCGCCGGGGATCCGCACTGAAGCTTTCTTT. As protein: CAISESPGIRTEAFF.

This chain links TRBV27 with TRBJ2-5; 7 bases are shared with TRBD2. Trimming took 8 bases from V and 2 from J; bases not matched to a gene: 8. This CDR3 is built from 14 residues. Germline V CDR1 and CDR2: MNHEY, SMNVEV (reference sequence). The CDR3 reads CASASGGWQETQYF. CDR3 bases: TGTGCCAGCGCATCGGGGGGATGGCAAGAGACCCAGTACTTC.

This chain uses TRBV7-2 with TRBJ2-1; 8 positions agree with TRBD2. V trimming: 4 bases; J trimming: 6 bases; junction bases outside the gene matches: 14. The CDR3 is made up of 17 amino acids. Germline V lookup: CDR1 SGHTA, CDR2 FQGNSA. CDR3 sequence (DNA): TGTGCCAGCAGCTCTCTCCGAGGAGCGGGAGTTACCAATGAGCAGTTCTTC. It yields the protein CASSSLRGAGVTNEQFF.

The V gene is TRBV9, the J gene TRBJ1-3; a weak D match, TRBD1 (5 bases). V lost 3 bases, J lost 3 bases, and 10 bases lay in between. The CDR3 has 14 amino acids. Germline V gene lookup returns CDR1 SGDLS and CDR2 YYNGEE. The CDR3, as DNA: TGTGCCAGCAGCGGCCCCAGGGTTGGAAACACCATATATTTT. The encoded protein is CASSGPRVGNTIYF.

The gene calls are TRBV4-3 and TRBJ1-1, with TRBD1 matching over 9 bases. This CDR3 region has 15 residues. Germline-derived CDR1 and CDR2 are LGHNA and YSLEER. V lost 4 bases, J lost 0 bases, and 3 bases stayed unmatched. CDR3 sequence reads: CASSRGQGLNTEAFF. CDR3 coding DNA: TGCGCCAGCAGCCGAGGACAGGGGCTGAACACTGAAGCTTTCTTT.

The rearrangement links TRBV6-5 to TRBJ1-4, with D hard to call. The CDR3 is 13 residues long. The V end was cut by 0 bases, the J end by 4 bases, with 3 bases between. Germline loops: CDR1 MNHEY, CDR2 SVGAGI. The CDR3 reads CASSYSSNEKLFF. In nucleotides, the CDR3 is TGTGCCAGCAGTTACTCCAGTAATGAAAAACTGTTTTTT.

This chain uses TRBV7-8 with TRBJ2-3; 9 bases align to TRBD1. Germline trimming cut 1 base from V and 5 bases from J; bases unmatched to any gene: 7. The V gene's germline CDR1 is SGHVS and CDR2 FQNEAQ. The CDR3 extends over 16 amino acids. The DNA for the CDR3 is TGTGCCAGCAGCTTAGGAAGGGACAGGGTAATAGATACGCAGTATTTT. Its protein product is CASSLGRDRVIDTQYF. Complete variable domain (other parts from reference TRBV7-8 and TRBJ2-3): GAGVSQSPRYKVAKRGQDVALRCDPISGHVSLFWYQQALGQGPEFLTYFQNEAQLDKSGLPSDRFFAERPEGSVSTLKIQRTQQEDSAVYLCASSLGRDRVIDTQYFGPGTRLTVL.

V usage is TRBV27 and J usage is TRBJ1-5; 8 bases line up with TRBD1. The J segment lost 6 bases and the V segment lost 7 bases, leaving 8 bases of the junction unmatched. Germline V lookup: CDR1 MNHEY, CDR2 SMNVEV (reference sequence). The CDR3 is 14 residues long. In DNA form, the CDR3 reads TGTGCCAGCACCCTCAGGGGGCCTGGTCAGCCCCAGCATTTT. Translating gives CASTLRGPGQPQHF.

The chain links TRBV7-8 to TRBJ1-5; perhaps TRBD1 as D (5 bases). Per germline, CDR1 SGHVS and CDR2 FQNEAQ. The ends were cut back, 1 base at V and 3 bases at J, with 10 bases in the middle. There are 15 residues in the CDR3. The CDR3 region is CASSLVPGYNQPQHF. In nucleotides, the CDR3 is TGTGCCAGCAGCTTAGTTCCAGGGTACAATCAGCCCCAGCATTTT.

J is TRBJ2-7 and V is TRBV28; possibly TRBD1 for D (6 bases). Germline assignment: CDR1 MDHEN and CDR2 SYDVKM. Deletions cut 3 bases from V and 1 base from J, with 19 bases between. The CDR3 is 17 amino acids. The CDR3 DNA is TGTGCCAGCAGTTTTTCTCACCGGGACATACCTTCCTACGAGCAGTACTTC. Amino acids: CASSFSHRDIPSYEQYF.

The chain links TRBV9 to TRBJ2-7; D possibly matches TRBD1 or TRBD2 (5 bases each). V shed 0 bases and J shed 0 bases, with 13 bases lying between them. Germline assignment: CDR1 SGDLS and CDR2 YYNGEE. There are 16 residues in the CDR3. The CDR3 region is CASSVDQVGTSYEQYF. Written as DNA, the CDR3 is TGTGCCAGCAGCGTAGATCAGGTGGGGACCTCCTACGAGCAGTACTTC.

The rearrangement links TRBV4-3 to TRBJ2-1; 12 bases line up with TRBD2. The germline gives CDR1 LGHNA, CDR2 YSLEER. Unmatched junction bases numbered 13, after V lost 4 bases and J lost 0 bases. CDR3 length: 20 amino acids. The CDR3 reads CASSRGLAGRLFSSYNEQFF. The DNA of the CDR3 is TGCGCCAGCAGCCGTGGACTAGCGGGGCGTCTTTTTAGCTCCTACAATGAGCAGTTCTTC.

The chain carries TRBV15 and TRBJ2-7; 9 nucleotides match TRBD1. CDR3 length: 19 residues. The trim removed 5 bases at V and 7 bases at J, leaving 24 bases unmatched. Germline CDR1 reads LNHNV; CDR2 reads YYDKDF (reference sequence). CDR3 DNA sequence: TGTGCCACCAGCTACGCCAAGGGGACAGGGACTGTGCGGGGACGGGAGCAGTACTTC. Its protein is CATSYAKGTGTVRGREQYF.

V gene TRBV30 combines with J gene TRBJ2-7; TRBD1 aligns across 9 bases. This CDR3 comprises 13 residues. With V trimmed by 8 bases and J by 6 bases, 11 bases remained unmatched. CDR1 is GTSNPN, CDR2 SVGIG, per germline (reference sequence). The CDR3 is CAGNRDRVLEQYF. The CDR3 nucleotides read TGTGCCGGCAACCGGGACAGGGTCCTCGAGCAGTACTTC.

The gene calls are TRBV9 and TRBJ1-2; TRBD1 matches at 7 bases. V was pared by 0 bases and J by 3 bases, with 5 bases of the junction left unmatched. Germline assignment: CDR1 SGDLS and CDR2 YYNGEE. The CDR3 has 15 amino acids. The CDR3 DNA sequence: TGTGCCAGCAGCGTAGACGAGGGGGCGGACTATGGCTACACCTTC. Protein product: CASSVDEGADYGYTF.

The V and J genes are TRBV10-3 and TRBJ2-1, with 8 positions matching TRBD2. This CDR3 region has 18 residues. Losses at the gene ends were 3 bases for V and 7 bases for J; bases not matched to a gene: 17. CDR1 is ENHRY and CDR2 is SYGVKD in the germline V gene. CDR3 sequence: CAISEGGRASGSRNEQFF. The CDR3 DNA is TGTGCCATCAGTGAAGGGGGAAGGGCCAGCGGGAGTAGGAATGAGCAGTTCTTC.

There are a few counts of this clone. This sequence joins TRBV11-2 and TRBJ2-1; 10 nucleotides agree with TRBD1. This CDR3 has 14 residues. The V gene's germline CDR1 is SGHAT and CDR2 FQNNGV. The junction had 7 bases not matched to a gene; V was cut back by 4 bases and J by 10 bases. CDR3: CASSYSGTGDEQFF. Written as DNA, the CDR3 is TGTGCCAGCAGCTACTCGGGGACAGGGGACGAGCAGTTCTTC.

This clone was counted once. The rearrangement uses TRBV28 and TRBJ1-4; D may be TRBD1 (5 bases). Trimming cost V 4 bases and J 6 bases, with 27 bases left between them. The CDR3 runs to 19 residues. Germline CDR1 reads MDHEN; CDR2 reads SYDVKM. The CDR3 DNA reads as TGTGCCAGCAGTTCTTTCTTCCCACCGGGACGGAGACCTCATGAAAAACTGTTTTTT. This codes for CASSSFFPPGRRPHEKLFF.

The J gene is TRBJ2-5, the V gene TRBV9; D gene unclear. Trimming shortened V by 0 bases and J by 0 bases, and 12 bases separated the two germline ends. CDR3 length equals 16 residues. Germline CDR1 is SGDLS and CDR2 is YYNGEE. CDR3 nucleotides: TGTGCCAGCAGCGTAGGTAAAGAAAGCTACCAAGAGACCCAGTACTTC. Protein: CASSVGKESYQETQYF. The complete variable domain, with remaining parts taken from reference TRBV9 and TRBJ2-5, reads DSGVTQTPKHLITATGQRVTLRCSPRSGDLSVYWYQQSLDQGLQFLIQYYNGEERAKGNILERFSAQQFPDLHSELNLSSLELGDSALYFCASSVGKESYQETQYFGPGTRLLVL.

This chain uses TRBV21-1 with TRBJ2-2; the DNA was not used to check the table's D call, TRBD2. TRBV21-1 is noted as a pseudogene. This CDR3 has 15 residues. CDR3 residues: CASSKQKREHGELFF. CDR3 in DNA: TGTGCCAGCAGCAAACAAAAGCGGGAGCACGGGGAGCTGTTTTTT.

CDR3 nucleotides: TGTGCCAGCAGGGGACAGGGCATCAATGAAGCTTTCTTT. It specifies CASRGQGINEAFF. The V gene is TRBV6-4, the J gene TRBJ1-1; 9 positions agree with TRBD1. V dropped 6 bases and J dropped 7; count of bases not matched to a gene: 6. CDR1 and CDR2 (germline): MRHNA, SNTAGT. The CDR3 has 13 residues.

The chain links TRBV6-1 to TRBJ1-2; 9 positions agree with TRBD1. Germline CDR1 MNHNS, CDR2 SASEGT. V lost 5 bases to trimming and J lost 5 bases; unmatched junction nucleotides: 3. The CDR3 is 13 residues long. The CDR3 loop is CASSTGTGYGYTF. CDR3 nucleotide sequence: TGTGCCAGCAGTACTGGGACAGGGTATGGCTACACCTTC.

Notes on this clone: Other DNA variants within this sample encode the same CDR3. The chain combines TRBV18 with TRBJ2-1, with a weak D call TRBD1 (5 bases). V was pared by 0 bases and J by 0 bases, with 9 bases between. Germline V CDR1 and CDR2: KGHSH, LQKENI. There are 16 residues in the CDR3. The CDR3 region has the DNA TGTGCCAGCTCACCACCATCAGGGTCCTCCTACAATGAGCAGTTCTTC. Translated: CASSPPSGSSYNEQFF.

There are a few counts of this clone. The chain links TRBV2 to TRBJ2-7; no firm D call. Deletions cut 6 bases from V and 2 bases from J, with 8 bases between. CDR3 size: 12 residues. Germline V CDR1 and CDR2: SNHLY, FYNNEI. This CDR3 reads CASRGSTYEQYF. Written as DNA, the CDR3 is TGTGCCAGCAGGGGGTCAACCTACGAGCAGTACTTC.

The gene calls are TRBV7-9 and TRBJ1-3; 7 nucleotides line up with TRBD1. This CDR3 is built from 16 residues. The germline gives CDR1 SEHNR, CDR2 FQNEAQ (reference sequence). V lost 5 bases to trimming and J lost 3 bases; unmatched junction nucleotides: 10. CDR3 DNA sequence: TGTGCCAGCAGCACAAACAACAGGGGAGATGGAAACACCATATATTTT. Translating gives CASSTNNRGDGNTIYF.

V is TRBV7-9 and J is TRBJ2-7; D is possibly TRBD1 or TRBD2 (5 bases each). V was pared by 5 bases and J by 0 bases, with 17 bases between. Looked up from germline, CDR1 is SEHNR and CDR2 is FQNEAQ (reference sequence). The CDR3 length is 16 residues. The CDR3 DNA reads as TGTGCCAGCAGCCAATCAATGGGGGTTCGCTCCTACGAGCAGTACTTC. Protein: CASSQSMGVRSYEQYF. Full variable domain (missing parts from reference TRBV7-9 and TRBJ2-7): DTGVSQNPRHKITKRGQNVTFRCDPISEHNRLYWYRQTLGQGPEFLTYFQNEAQLEKSRLLSDRFSAERPKGSFSTLEIQRTEQGDSAMYLCASSQSMGVRSYEQYFGPGTRLTVT.